This TCR beta chain is from a study of blood T cell repertoires in COVID-19 (TCRdb year 2020). Some background on the complete study: The collaborator samples originated in the United States, Italy and Spain and spanned the acute and convalescent phases of COVID-19. The material from the prospective study consisted of cDNA or gDNA derived from T cells, B-cell-depleted T cells, or PBMCs. Samples came from the ongoing ImmuneRACE study (first 160 participants) plus 1,254 subjects from 6 global collaborators. A freely available public database, intended as a resource for researchers studying the immune response to SARS-CoV-2, is where the repertoires were released. The dataset comprised deeply sampled blood TCRbeta repertoires from subjects exposed to, actively infected with, or recovered from COVID-19. Nearly every sample came with metadata listing a de-identified subject ID, COVID-19 status, age in years and sex. HLA class I and class II types, where available, came from metadata supplied by the sample provider rather than from assay-based typing.

TCRbeta CDR3 regions were amplified from genomic DNA using the immunoSEQ Assay, a bias-controlled multiplex PCR. As for the original processing: The number of nucleated cells in each sample was estimated by amplification of reference gene primers within the assay. To quantify the absolute abundance of each unique TCRbeta CDR3 rearrangement, sequence reads were collapsed and filtered. For each sample, productive Simpson clonality was calculated as the square root of Simpson's diversity index over productive rearrangements. TCRdb holds this immuneACCESS table with in-frame rearrangements only. Some clones are missing; in checked studies, unresolved V genes explain under half, and the rest has no known cause. Clone size and the V and J calls come from that table; the DNA yielded D and trimming. The sample data list about 150,000 clones, and approximately 84% of these were observed just once. The top ten clones comprise about 5% of the sample.

This clone was found once. The target of this receptor is not known. Base quality data are lacking; no much larger clone is found one base away. V drops 2 bases and J drops 4 bases, leaving 16 bases in between. The germline V gene sets CDR1 to SGHTA and CDR2 to FQGNSA. Reading from cysteine to phenylalanine, the CDR3 counts 16 amino acids. Just the 48-base CDR3 DNA is kept, in frame starting at base 1. Results the study describes overall, beyond this receptor: How much clinical and demographic metadata was included differed by source and by participant, and the metadata was provided uncurated.

Each collaborating institution followed its own protocols to collect whole blood in K2EDTA tubes. For TCRbeta analysis, collaborators shipped samples in one of three forms: frozen whole blood, isolated PBMCs, or DNA extracted from either of those sample types. Specimen: peripheral blood. The TCR comes from a human donor in a cohort sampled during active COVID-19. Rearrangement joined TRBV7-2 to TRBJ2-3; D gene: possibly TRBD1, on 5 matching bases. Here is the DNA: TGTGCCAGCAGCTTAATGGGGCTGGAGCCAGCAGATACGCAGTATTTT. The resulting protein is CASSLMGLEPADTQYF.